The rows below give T cell receptor beta chains drawn from one sample of a study of response to subunit inactivated influenza vaccine. TCRdb reprocessed the RT-PCR reads with MiXCR, giving one entry per CDR3 protein. Here the sample spans about 540,000 distinct CDR3 sequences, less than 25% being singletons. Another study also made use of these data, one on T cells expressing NK-cell markers.

The sample consisted of CD4+ T cells sorted from PBMCs, taken 11 to 12 days after vaccination. These receptors all come from a man aged 50 to 59 who received an inactivated influenza vaccine. Both conserved end residues are part of each CDR3. D genes are given only for firm matches. A clone size is listed for some rows: how often the clone was seen (once, few, many), or a class if it is expanded.

TRBV25-1	-	17	TRBJ2-1	TRBD2	TGTGCCAGCAGTGGACGAATGACTAGCGGGAGTCTCAATGAGCAGTTCTTC	CASSGRMTSGSLNEQFF
TRBV14	-	16	TRBJ2-7	TRBD1	TGTGCCAGCAGCCAAAATCCCGGGACAGGGACCTACGAGCAGTACTTC	CASSQNPGTGTYEQYF
TRBV27	-	17	TRBJ2-1	TRBD2	TGTGCCAGCAGTTTACGGGCTAGCGGGGGGACCTACAATGAGCAGTTCTTC	CASSLRASGGTYNEQFF
TRBV5-1	-	17	TRBJ2-3	TRBD1	TGCGCCAGCAGCAGACCCCAGGGGGCGTTAGTCACAGATACGCAGTATTTT	CASSRPQGALVTDTQYF
TRBV4-3	few	16	TRBJ1-4	-	TGCGCCAGCAGCCAAGAGCGCAGCCGAGGACACGAAAAACTGTTTTTT	CASSQERSRGHEKLFF
TRBV7-8	-	15	TRBJ2-7	TRBD1	TGTGCCAGCAGCTTTTTGGGGACAGGGGGATACGAGCAGTACTTC	CASSFLGTGGYEQYF
TRBV20-1	few	19	TRBJ2-7	TRBD2	TGCAGTGCCAGACCCGACAGGGAGACTAGCGGGGCACCAGGATCCGAGCAGTACTTC	CSARPDRETSGAPGSEQYF
TRBV10-3	-	15	TRBJ2-1	TRBD1	TGTGCCATCAGTCCGGGACAGGGGCCCTACAATGAGCAGTTCTTC	CAISPGQGPYNEQFF
TRBV6-2/TRBV6-3	-	13	TRBJ2-4	-	TGTGCCAGCAGGGGGCCTTCTACAAACATTCAGTACTTC	CASRGPSTNIQYF
TRBV7-8	-	17	TRBJ1-4	-	TGTGCCAGCAGCGGGGGTGGGGTATATTCAACTAATGAAAAACTGTTTTTT	CASSGGGVYSTNEKLFF
TRBV10-3	-	12	TRBJ1-1	-	TGTGCCATCAGAGATGCGAACACTGAAGCTTTCTTT	CAIRDANTEAFF
TRBV7-2	few	16	TRBJ2-2	-	TGTGCCAGCAGCTTGAATGCGGCCCGAAACACCGGGGAGCTGTTTTTT	CASSLNAARNTGELFF
TRBV7-8	few	13	TRBJ2-1	-	TGTGCCAGCAGCCCCATCCAGCTAGGTGAGCAGTTCTTC	CASSPIQLGEQFF
TRBV11-2	-	14	TRBJ2-7	-	TGTGCCAGCAGGATAGACAGGTTCTCCTACGAGCAGTACTTC	CASRIDRFSYEQYF
TRBV7-6	-	14	TRBJ1-4	-	TGTGCCAGCAGCTTGCCCTCAACTAATGAAAAACTGTTTTTT	CASSLPSTNEKLFF
TRBV4-2	-	17	TRBJ2-7	TRBD1	TGTGCCAGCAGCCAAGATCCTCCCGACAGGGGAGGTCACGAGCAGTACTTC	CASSQDPPDRGGHEQYF
TRBV20-1	-	13	TRBJ2-3	-	TGCAGTGCTAGGATCAGCGGCACAGATACGCAGTATTTT	CSARISGTDTQYF
TRBV4-3	-	15	TRBJ2-2	-	TGCGCCAGCAGCCAACGGGGGACAGCACCCGGGGAGCTGTTTTTT	CASSQRGTAPGELFF
TRBV5-1	many	13	TRBJ2-1	-	TGCGCCAGCAGCTTCGGGGGAAACAATGAGCAGTTCTTC	CASSFGGNNEQFF
TRBV20-1	-	16	TRBJ2-3	TRBD2	TGCAGTGCTAGACCCGGGACTAGCGGGATCACAGATACGCAGTATTTT	CSARPGTSGITDTQYF
TRBV2	-	16	TRBJ1-1	-	TGTGCCAGCAGTGAAGCGATCCGGGCCAGCTCCACTGAAGCTTTCTTT	CASSEAIRASSTEAFF
TRBV20-1	many	12	TRBJ2-1	-	TGCAGTGCCCCCCCTTCCTACAATGAGCAGTTCTTC	CSAPPSYNEQFF
TRBV19	few	11	TRBJ1-1	-	TGTGCCAGTTCGGTATTCAGGGAAGCTTTCTTT	CASSVFREAFF
TRBV11-2	few	14	TRBJ2-5	-	TGTGCCAGCAGCCCATTGACAGACCAAGAGACCCAGTACTTC	CASSPLTDQETQYF
TRBV2	few	13	TRBJ1-2	TRBD1	TGTGCCAGCAACCCGGGACAGGGTCCTGGCTACACCTTC	CASNPGQGPGYTF
TRBV20-1	-	15	TRBJ2-1	TRBD2	TGCAGTGCAACTAGCGGGAGACTTATCGGTCATGAGCAGTTCTTC	CSATSGRLIGHEQFF
TRBV7-8	few	16	TRBJ2-5	TRBD2	TGTGCCAGCAGAAAGTCGGGACTAGCGGGACAAGAGACCCAGTACTTC	CASRKSGLAGQETQYF
TRBV7-2	few	17	TRBJ2-3	TRBD2	TGTGCCAGCAGCTTATCGGGGAGCGCGGGAGTGCGAGATACGCAGTATTTT	CASSLSGSAGVRDTQYF